This entry features one T cell receptor beta chain sequence. The target antigen is unknown. The data were obtained in a study of blood T cells in healthy people across ages. The V and J ends lost 1 base and 10 bases respectively, with 17 bases between them. CDR1 is SGHTA, CDR2 FQGNSA, per germline. The CDR3 sequence is 16 residues long. A J-beta primer mix and a sample-barcoded 5' primer were used in a second PCR of roughly 6 to 12 cycles. TCRdb passed the 5' RACE reads through MiXCR, listing each CDR3 protein once. The table lists some 1.4 million distinct CDR3 sequences, 42% of them singletons. The study's findings and limits: Roughly linear declines in TCR beta diversity per million T cells occurred with age.

The sequenced sample was blood. The sequence was collected from a woman aged 18-35 years in good health. The chain employs TRBV7-2 and TRBJ1-6; D remains unclear. The CDR3 DNA sequence: TGTGCCAGCAGCTTAGTGGGGTCCGGGGTAGGCTCACCCCTCCACTTT. Translated, it gives CASSLVGSGVGSPLHF.